This TCR beta chain was obtained from a study of regulatory T cells in long-lasting Graves disease. The study's findings and limits: Persistent disease preferred TRBV28, TRBJ1-2 and TRBJ2-5. Peripheral blood was the sole material, not thyroid tissue.

Comments on this clonotype: As yet, its antigen is unknown.

Deletions cut 0 bases from V and 7 bases from J, with 15 bases between. The V gene's germline CDR1 is KGHSH and CDR2 LQKENI. CDR3 length: 15 residues. Stated time point: newly diagnosed GD, antithyroid drugs for less than 3 months. The TCR library used RNA extracted from PBMCs. A volume of 8.5 to 10 milliliters of peripheral blood was collected in EDTA tubes. Libraries of TCR beta came from iRepertoire HTBI primers plus Arm-PCR of CDR3 regions. TCRdb independently ran MiXCR on the multiplex PCR reads; one entry per CDR3 protein. The table lists 300,000 to 450,000 distinct CDR3 sequences, 15% to 19% of them singletons.

The chain couples TRBV18 to TRBJ1-1; the D gene is possibly TRBD1 (6 bases). The receptor was isolated from a female donor with Graves disease. The sequencing used peripheral blood mononuclear cells (PBMCs), collected at new diagnosis, from a patient treated with antithyroid drugs. This CDR3 is CASSPPGTRGVEAFF. For the CDR3, the DNA is TGTGCCAGCTCACCACCTGGGACACGGGGAGTTGAAGCTTTCTTT.